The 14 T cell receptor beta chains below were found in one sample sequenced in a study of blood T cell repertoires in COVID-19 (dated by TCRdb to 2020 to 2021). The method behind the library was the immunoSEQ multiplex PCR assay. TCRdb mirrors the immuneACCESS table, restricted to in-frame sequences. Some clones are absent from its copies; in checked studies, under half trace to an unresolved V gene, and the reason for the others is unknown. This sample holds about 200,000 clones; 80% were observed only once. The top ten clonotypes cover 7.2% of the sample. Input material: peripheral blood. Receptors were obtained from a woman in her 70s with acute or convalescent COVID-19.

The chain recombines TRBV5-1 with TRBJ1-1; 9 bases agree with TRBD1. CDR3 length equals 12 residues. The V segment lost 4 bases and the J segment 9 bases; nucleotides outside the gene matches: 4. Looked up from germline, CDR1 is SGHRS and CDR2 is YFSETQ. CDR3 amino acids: CASSNGQGQAFF. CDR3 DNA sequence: TGCGCCAGCAGCAACGGACAGGGGCAAGCTTTCTTT.

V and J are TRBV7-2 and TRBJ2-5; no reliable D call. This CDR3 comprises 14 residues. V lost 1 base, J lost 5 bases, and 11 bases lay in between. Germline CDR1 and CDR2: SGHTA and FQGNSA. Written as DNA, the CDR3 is TGTGCCAGCAGCTTAGAAATGGTCCGGGAGACCCAGTACTTC. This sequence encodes CASSLEMVRETQYF.

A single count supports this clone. Here the CDR3 reads CASSEGTIPRYEQYV. The CDR3 bases are TGTGCCAGCAGTGAGGGGACAATTCCTCGGTACGAGCAGTACGTC. The chain recombines TRBV6-1 with TRBJ2-7; D is perhaps TRBD1 (6 bases). CDR3 length equals 15 residues. V gave up 3 bases and J gave up 4 bases, with 16 bases separating them. Germline V gene lookup returns CDR1 MNHNS and CDR2 SASEGT.

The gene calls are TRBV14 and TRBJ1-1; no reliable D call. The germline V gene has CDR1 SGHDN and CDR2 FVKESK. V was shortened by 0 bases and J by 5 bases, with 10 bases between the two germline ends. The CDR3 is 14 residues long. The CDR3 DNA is TGTGCCAGCAGCCAAGATCTATCGGGGACTGAAGCTTTCTTT. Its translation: CASSQDLSGTEAFF.

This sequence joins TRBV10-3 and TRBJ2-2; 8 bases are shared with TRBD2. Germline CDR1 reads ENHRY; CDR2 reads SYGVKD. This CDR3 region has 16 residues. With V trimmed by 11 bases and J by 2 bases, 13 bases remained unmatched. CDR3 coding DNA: TGTGCCCCTTTTTGGTCTAGCGGGTTAAACACCGGGGAGCTGTTTTTT. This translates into CAPFWSSGLNTGELFF.

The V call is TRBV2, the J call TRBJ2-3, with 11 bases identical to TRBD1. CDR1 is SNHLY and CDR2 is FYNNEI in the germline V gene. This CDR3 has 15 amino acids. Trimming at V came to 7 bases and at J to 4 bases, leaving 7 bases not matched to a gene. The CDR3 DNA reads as TGTGCCAGCAACCGTGGGACAGGGGGTCCAGATACGCAGTATTTT. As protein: CASNRGTGGPDTQYF.

The CDR3 nucleotides are TGTGCCAGCAGCGCGGAGGCGAATCCCGGGGAGCTGTTTTTT. It encodes CASSAEANPGELFF. The chain recombines TRBV9 with TRBJ2-2, with D possibly matching TRBD2 (5 bases). The germline V gene has CDR1 SGDLS and CDR2 YYNGEE. CDR3 length equals 14 residues. Trimming pared 3 bases from V and 6 bases from J, leaving 12 bases between.

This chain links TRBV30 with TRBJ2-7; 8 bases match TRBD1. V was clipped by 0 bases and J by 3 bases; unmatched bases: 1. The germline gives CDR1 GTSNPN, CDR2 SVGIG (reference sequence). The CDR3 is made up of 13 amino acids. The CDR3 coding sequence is TGTGCCTGGAGTGTACAGGGGGGCTACGAGCAGTACGTC. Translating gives CAWSVQGGYEQYV.

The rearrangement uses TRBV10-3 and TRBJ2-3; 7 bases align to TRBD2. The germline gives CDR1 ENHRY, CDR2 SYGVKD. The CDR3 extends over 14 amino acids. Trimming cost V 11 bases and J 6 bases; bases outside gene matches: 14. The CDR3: CAGAGLADSDTQYF. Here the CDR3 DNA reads TGTGCCGGGGCGGGGCTAGCGGATTCTGATACGCAGTATTTT.

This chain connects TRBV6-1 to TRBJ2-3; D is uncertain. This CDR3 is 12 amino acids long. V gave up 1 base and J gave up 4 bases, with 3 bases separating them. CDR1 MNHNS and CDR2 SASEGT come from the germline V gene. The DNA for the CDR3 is TGTGCCAGCAGTGAAGTCTCAGATACGCAGTATTTT. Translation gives CASSEVSDTQYF.

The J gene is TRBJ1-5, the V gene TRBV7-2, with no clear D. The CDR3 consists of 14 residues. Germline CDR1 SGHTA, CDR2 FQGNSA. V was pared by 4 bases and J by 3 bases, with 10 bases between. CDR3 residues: CASSSRVPNQPQHF. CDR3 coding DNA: TGTGCCAGCAGCTCCCGGGTCCCCAATCAGCCCCAGCATTTT.

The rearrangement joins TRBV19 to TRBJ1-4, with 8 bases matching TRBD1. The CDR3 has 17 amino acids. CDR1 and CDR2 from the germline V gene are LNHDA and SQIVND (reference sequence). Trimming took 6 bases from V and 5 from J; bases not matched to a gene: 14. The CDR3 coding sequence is TGTGCCAGTAGCCAACTGAGGACAGGGACTTTAAATGAAAAACTGTTTTTT. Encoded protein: CASSQLRTGTLNEKLFF.

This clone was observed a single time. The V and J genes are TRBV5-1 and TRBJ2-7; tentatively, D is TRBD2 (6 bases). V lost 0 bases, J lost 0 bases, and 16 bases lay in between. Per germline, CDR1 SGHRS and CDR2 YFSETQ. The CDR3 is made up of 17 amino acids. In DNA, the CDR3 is TGCGCCAGCAGCTTGGACATCGGGGTCGGGAGCTCCTACGAGCAGTACGTC. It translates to CASSLDIGVGSSYEQYV.

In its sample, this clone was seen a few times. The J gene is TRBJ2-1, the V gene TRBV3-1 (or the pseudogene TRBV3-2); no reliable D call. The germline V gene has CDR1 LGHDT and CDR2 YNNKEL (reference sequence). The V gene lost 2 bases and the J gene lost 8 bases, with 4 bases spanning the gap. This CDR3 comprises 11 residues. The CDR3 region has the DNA TGTGCCAGCAGCCAATCCGATGAGCAGTTCTTC. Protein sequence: CASSQSDEQFF.